In its sample, the clone carrying this TCR beta chain was seen many times. The antigen is not known. From 5'RACE with constant-segment primers came TCR alpha and TCR beta cDNA libraries that carried sample barcodes and UMIs. TCRdb reprocessed the 5' RACE reads with MiXCR, giving one entry per CDR3 protein. The sample comprises some 57,000 distinct CDR3 sequences, 9% to 15% of which are singletons, and under 30% rests with the top ten. The data were obtained in a study of T-cell memory formation after mild COVID-19. Study-wide results and caveats: CM and EM subsets held most contracting CD4+ clones; EMRA held CD8+ ones.

The sample taken for sequencing was PBMCs or a T cell subset sorted from them (not recorded which). The TCR originated in a man aged 18 to 30 who had mild COVID-19 (a few samples of this study predate the infection). Cell type and time point are not known.

The CDR3 DNA reads TGTGCCAGCAGCTTAACCCCCACCGCAGGGCCCTACGAGCAGTACTTC. Protein product: CASSLTPTAGPYEQYF. The genes are TRBV7-3 and TRBJ2-7, with D tentatively TRBD1 (5 bases). The germline V gene has CDR1 SGHTA and CDR2 FQGTGA. This CDR3 has 16 amino acids. V lost 0 bases and J lost 2, with 14 bases in between.